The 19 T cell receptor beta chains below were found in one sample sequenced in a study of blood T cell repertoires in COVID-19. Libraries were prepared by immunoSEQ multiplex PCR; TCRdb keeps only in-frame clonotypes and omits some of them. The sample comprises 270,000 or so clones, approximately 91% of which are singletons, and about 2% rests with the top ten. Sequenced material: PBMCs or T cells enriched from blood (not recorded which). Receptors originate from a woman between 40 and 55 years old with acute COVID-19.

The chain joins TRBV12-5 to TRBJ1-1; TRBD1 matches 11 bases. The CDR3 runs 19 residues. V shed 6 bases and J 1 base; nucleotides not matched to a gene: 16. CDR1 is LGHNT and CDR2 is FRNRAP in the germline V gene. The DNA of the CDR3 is TGTGCTAGTGGCAGACAACTTGGACAGGGGGCGGAGTGGAACACTGAAGCTTTCTTT. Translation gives CASGRQLGQGAEWNTEAFF.

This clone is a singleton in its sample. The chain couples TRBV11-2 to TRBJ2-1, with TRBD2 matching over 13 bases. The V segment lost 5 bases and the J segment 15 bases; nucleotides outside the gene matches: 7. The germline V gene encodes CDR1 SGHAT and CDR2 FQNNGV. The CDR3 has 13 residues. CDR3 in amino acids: CASSPGLAGEAFF. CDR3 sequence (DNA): TGTGCCAGCAGCCCAGGACTAGCGGGGGAGGCGTTCTTC.

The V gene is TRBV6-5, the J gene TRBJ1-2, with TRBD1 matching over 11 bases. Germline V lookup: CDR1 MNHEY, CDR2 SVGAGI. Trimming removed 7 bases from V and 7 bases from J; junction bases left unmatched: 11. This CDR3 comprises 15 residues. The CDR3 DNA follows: TGTGCCAGCACCCCCGCTGGACAGGGGGCGCGTGGCTACACCTTC. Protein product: CASTPAGQGARGYTF.

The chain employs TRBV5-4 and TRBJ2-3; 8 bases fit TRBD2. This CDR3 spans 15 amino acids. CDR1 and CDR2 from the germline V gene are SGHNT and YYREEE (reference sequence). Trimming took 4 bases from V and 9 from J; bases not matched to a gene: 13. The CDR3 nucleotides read TGTGCCAGCAGCCGTAGCGGGGCCGCCCGTGACACGCAGTATTTT. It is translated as CASSRSGAARDTQYF.

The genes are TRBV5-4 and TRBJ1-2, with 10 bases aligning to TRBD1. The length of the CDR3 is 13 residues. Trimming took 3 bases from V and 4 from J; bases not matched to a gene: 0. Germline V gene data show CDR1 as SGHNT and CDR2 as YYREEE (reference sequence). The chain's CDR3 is CASSWTGGYGYTF. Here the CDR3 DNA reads TGTGCCAGCAGCTGGACAGGGGGCTATGGCTACACCTTC. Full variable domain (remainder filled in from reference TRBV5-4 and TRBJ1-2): ETGVTQSPTHLIKTRGQQVTLRCSSQSGHNTVSWYQQALGQGPQFIFQYYREEENGRGNFPPRFSGLQFPNYSSELNVNALELDDSALYLCASSWTGGYGYTFGSGTRLTVV.

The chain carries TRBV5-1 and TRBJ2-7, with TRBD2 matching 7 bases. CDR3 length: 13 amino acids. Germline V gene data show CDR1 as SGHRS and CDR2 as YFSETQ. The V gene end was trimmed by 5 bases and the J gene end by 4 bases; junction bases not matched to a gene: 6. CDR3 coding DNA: TGCGCCAGCAGGGGAGCGGGGTCGTACGAGCAGTACTTC. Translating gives CASRGAGSYEQYF.

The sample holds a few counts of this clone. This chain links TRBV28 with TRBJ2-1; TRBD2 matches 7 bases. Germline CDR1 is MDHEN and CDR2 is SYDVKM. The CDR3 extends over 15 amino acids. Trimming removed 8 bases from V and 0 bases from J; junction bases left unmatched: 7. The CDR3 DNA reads TGTGCCAGCTACCGGGGGGTGAGCTCCTACAATGAGCAGTTCTTC. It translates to CASYRGVSSYNEQFF.

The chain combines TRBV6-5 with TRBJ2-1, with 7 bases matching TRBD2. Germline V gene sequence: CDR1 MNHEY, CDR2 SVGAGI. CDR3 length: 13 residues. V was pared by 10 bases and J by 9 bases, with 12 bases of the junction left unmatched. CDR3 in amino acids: CATSGGVGGEQFF. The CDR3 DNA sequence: TGTGCCACCTCGGGGGGAGTTGGCGGTGAGCAGTTCTTC.

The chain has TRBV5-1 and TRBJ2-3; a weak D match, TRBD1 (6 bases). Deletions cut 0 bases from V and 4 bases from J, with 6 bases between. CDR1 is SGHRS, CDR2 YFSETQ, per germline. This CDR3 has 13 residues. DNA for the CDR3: TGCGCCAGCAGCTTGGGGACAGCAGATACGCAGTATTTT. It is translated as CASSLGTADTQYF.

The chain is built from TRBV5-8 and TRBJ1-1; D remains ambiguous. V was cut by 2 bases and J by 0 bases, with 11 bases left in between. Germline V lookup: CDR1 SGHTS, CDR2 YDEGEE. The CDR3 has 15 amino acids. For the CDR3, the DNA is TGTGCCAGCAGCTTCATTGGGAGCATGAACACTGAAGCTTTCTTT. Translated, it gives CASSFIGSMNTEAFF. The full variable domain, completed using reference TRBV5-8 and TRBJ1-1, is EAGVTQSPTHLIKTRGQQATLRCSPISGHTSVYWYQQALGLGLQFLLWYDEGEERNRGNFPPRFSGRQFPNYSSELNVNALELEDSALYLCASSFIGSMNTEAFFGQGTRLTVV.

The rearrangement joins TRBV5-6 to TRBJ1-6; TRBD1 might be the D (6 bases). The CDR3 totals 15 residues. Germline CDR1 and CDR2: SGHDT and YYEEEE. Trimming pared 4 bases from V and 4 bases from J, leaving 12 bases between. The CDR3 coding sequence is TGTGCCAGCAGCCAGGTGGACAGATATAATTCACCCCTCCACTTT. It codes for CASSQVDRYNSPLHF. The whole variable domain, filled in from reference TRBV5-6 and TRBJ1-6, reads DAGVTQSPTHLIKTRGQQVTLRCSPKSGHDTVSWYQQALGQGPQFIFQYYEEEERQRGNFPDRFSGHQFPNYSSELNVNALLLGDSALYLCASSQVDRYNSPLHFGNGTRLTVT.

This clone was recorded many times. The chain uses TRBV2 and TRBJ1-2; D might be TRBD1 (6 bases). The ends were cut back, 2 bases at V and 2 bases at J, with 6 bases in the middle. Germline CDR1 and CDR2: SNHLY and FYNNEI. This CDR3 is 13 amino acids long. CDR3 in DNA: TGTGCCAGCAGTGAAACAGGGAACTATGGCTACACCTTC. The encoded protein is CASSETGNYGYTF. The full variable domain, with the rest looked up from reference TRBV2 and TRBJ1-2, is EPEVTQTPSHQVTQMGQEVILRCVPISNHLYFYWYRQILGQKVEFLVSFYNNEISEKSEIFDDQFSVERPDGSNFTLKIRSTKLEDSAMYFCASSETGNYGYTFGSGTRLTVV.

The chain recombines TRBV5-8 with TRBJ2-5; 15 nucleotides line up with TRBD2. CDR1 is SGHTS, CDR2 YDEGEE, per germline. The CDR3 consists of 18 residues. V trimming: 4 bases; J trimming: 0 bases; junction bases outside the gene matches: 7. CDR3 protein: CASSRGLAGGPYQETQYF. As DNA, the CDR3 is TGTGCCAGCAGCCGGGGACTAGCGGGGGGACCTTACCAAGAGACCCAGTACTTC.

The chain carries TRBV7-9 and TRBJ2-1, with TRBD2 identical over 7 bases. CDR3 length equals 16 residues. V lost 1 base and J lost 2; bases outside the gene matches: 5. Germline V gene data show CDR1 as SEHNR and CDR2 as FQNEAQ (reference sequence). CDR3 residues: CASSLGRGVTYNEQFF. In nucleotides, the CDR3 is TGTGCCAGCAGCTTAGGTCGGGGGGTCACCTACAATGAGCAGTTCTTC.

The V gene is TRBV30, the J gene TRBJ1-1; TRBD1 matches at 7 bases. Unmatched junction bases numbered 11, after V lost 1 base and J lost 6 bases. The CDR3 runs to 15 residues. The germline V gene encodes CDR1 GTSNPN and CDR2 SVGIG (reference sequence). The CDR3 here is CAWSANSNRGAEAFF. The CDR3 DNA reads TGTGCCTGGAGTGCCAATTCTAACAGGGGCGCTGAAGCTTTCTTT.

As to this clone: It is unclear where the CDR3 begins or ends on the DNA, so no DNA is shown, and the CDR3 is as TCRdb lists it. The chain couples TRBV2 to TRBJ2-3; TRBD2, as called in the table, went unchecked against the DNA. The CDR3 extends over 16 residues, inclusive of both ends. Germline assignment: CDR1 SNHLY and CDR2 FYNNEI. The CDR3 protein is CASSTSTSGSTDTQYF.

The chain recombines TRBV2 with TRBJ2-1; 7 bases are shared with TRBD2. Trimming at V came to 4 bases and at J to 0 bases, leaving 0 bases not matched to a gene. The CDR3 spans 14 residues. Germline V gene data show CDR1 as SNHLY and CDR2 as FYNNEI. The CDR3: CASSGGGSYNEQFF. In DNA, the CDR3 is TGTGCCAGCAGTGGCGGGGGCTCCTACAATGAGCAGTTCTTC.

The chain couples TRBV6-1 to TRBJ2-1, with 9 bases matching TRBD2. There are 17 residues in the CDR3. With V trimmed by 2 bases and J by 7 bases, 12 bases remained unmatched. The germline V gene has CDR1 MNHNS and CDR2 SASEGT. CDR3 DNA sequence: TGTGCCAGCAGTGAAATTAAGGTGACTAGCGGTACTAATGAGCAGTTCTTC. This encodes CASSEIKVTSGTNEQFF.

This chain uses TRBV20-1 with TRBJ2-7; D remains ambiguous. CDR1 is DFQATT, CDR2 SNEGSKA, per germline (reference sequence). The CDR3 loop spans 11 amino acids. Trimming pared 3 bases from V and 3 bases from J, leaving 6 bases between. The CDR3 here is CSARVGYEQYF. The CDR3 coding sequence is TGCAGTGCTAGGGTCGGCTACGAGCAGTACTTC.